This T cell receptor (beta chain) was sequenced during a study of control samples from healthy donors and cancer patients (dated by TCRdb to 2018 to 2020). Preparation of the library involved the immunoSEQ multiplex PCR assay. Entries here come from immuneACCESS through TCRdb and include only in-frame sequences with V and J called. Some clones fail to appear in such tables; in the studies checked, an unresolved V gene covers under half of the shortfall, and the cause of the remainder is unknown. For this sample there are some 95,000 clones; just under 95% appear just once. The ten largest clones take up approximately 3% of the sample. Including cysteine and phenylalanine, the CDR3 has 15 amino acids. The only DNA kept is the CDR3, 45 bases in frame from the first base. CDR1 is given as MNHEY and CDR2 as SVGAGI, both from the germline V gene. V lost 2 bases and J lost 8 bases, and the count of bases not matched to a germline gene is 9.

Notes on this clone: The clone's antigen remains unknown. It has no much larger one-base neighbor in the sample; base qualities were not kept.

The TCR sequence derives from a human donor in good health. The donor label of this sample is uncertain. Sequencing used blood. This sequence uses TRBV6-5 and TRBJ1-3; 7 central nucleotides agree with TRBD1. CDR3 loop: CASSYLGTETHTIYF. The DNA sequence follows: TGTGCCAGCAGTTACCTAGGGACAGAAACGCACACCATATATTTT.